One sample yielded the 14 T cell receptor beta chains listed below, sequenced in a study of cytomegalovirus exposure and HLA in healthy donors. The PCR ran on 60 Vbeta and 13 Jbeta primers. Libraries were prepared by immunoSEQ multiplex PCR; TCRdb keeps only in-frame clonotypes and omits some of them. The sample has approximately 190,000 clones, 81% seen once; the top ten hold less than 4.5%. Source material: PBMCs. All receptors come from a man aged 50 or older in good health and CMV-seronegative.

The rearrangement links TRBV25-1 to TRBJ1-1, with TRBD1 matching over 7 bases. Germline V gene sequence: CDR1 MGHDK, CDR2 SYGVNS. Germline trimming cut 3 bases from V and 5 bases from J; bases unmatched to any gene: 9. This CDR3 is 15 amino acids long. CDR3 bases: TGTGCCAGCAGTGAGTCCTTACAGGGGAAGACTGAAGCTTTCTTT. This gives the protein CASSESLQGKTEAFF.

This chain's CDR3 is CATSKGGPQDTQYF. CDR3 in DNA: TGTGCCACCAGCAAGGGGGGGCCCCAGGATACGCAGTATTTT. The rearrangement joins TRBV15 to TRBJ2-3, with D maybe TRBD2 (7 bases). CDR1 and CDR2 from the germline V gene are LNHNV and YYDKDF (reference sequence). V lost 4 bases, J lost 6 bases, and 14 bases lay in between. The CDR3 is made up of 14 amino acids.

The chain has TRBV30 and TRBJ2-2; the D is unclear. Trimming pared 0 bases from V and 0 bases from J, leaving 8 bases between. The CDR3 is 15 residues long. Germline V gene sequence: CDR1 GTSNPN, CDR2 SVGIG (reference sequence). CDR3 in amino acids: CAWSVRQANTGELFF. The CDR3 nucleotides are TGTGCCTGGAGTGTCCGTCAGGCGAACACCGGGGAGCTGTTTTTT.

The chain carries TRBV6-1 and TRBJ2-7; no clear D gene. Per germline, CDR1 MNHNS and CDR2 SASEGT. Deletions cut 1 base from V and 4 bases from J, with 5 bases between. The CDR3 spans 12 residues. CDR3 protein: CASSEGRYEQYF. CDR3 in DNA: TGTGCCAGCAGTGAAGGGAGATACGAGCAGTACTTC.

The rearrangement joins TRBV5-1 to TRBJ1-3, with TRBD1 identical over 8 bases. Germline CDR1 SGHRS, CDR2 YFSETQ. The J segment lost 1 base and the V segment lost 0 bases, leaving 9 bases of the junction unmatched. CDR3 length: 18 amino acids. The CDR3 region is CASSLDVGQGVSGNTIYF. The CDR3 DNA reads TGCGCCAGCAGCTTGGATGTTGGACAGGGTGTTTCTGGAAACACCATATATTTT.

CDR3 bases: TGTGCCAGCAGCCCGGACAGGGGAGGAACTGAAGCTTTCTTT. Amino acid sequence: CASSPDRGGTEAFF. The chain couples TRBV14 to TRBJ1-1, with 9 bases identical to TRBD1. CDR3 length equals 14 residues. Germline V gives CDR1 SGHDN, CDR2 FVKESK. V lost 4 bases to trimming and J lost 5 bases; unmatched junction nucleotides: 5.

This sequence joins TRBV6-1 and TRBJ1-2; 9 bases are a match to TRBD1. Trimming at V came to 11 bases and at J to 4 bases, leaving 5 bases not matched to a gene. The germline gives CDR1 MNHNS, CDR2 SASEGT. This CDR3 has 12 residues. CDR3 DNA sequence: TGTGCCGGGGGACAGGGATTCTATGGCTACACCTTC. Translating gives CAGGQGFYGYTF.

This clone occurred once. The gene calls are TRBV2 and TRBJ1-2; D is unclear. Germline V CDR1 and CDR2: SNHLY, FYNNEI. With 3 bases removed from V and 1 base from J, the gap between germline ends came to 12 bases. There are 15 residues in the CDR3. The CDR3 region is CASSDEGKFNYGYTF. The CDR3 nucleotides are TGTGCCAGCAGTGATGAGGGCAAATTTAACTATGGCTACACCTTC.

The rearrangement links TRBV10-3 to TRBJ1-2; D not certain. Germline V CDR1 and CDR2: ENHRY, SYGVKD. V dropped 0 bases and J dropped 7 bases, with 12 bases sitting between them. This CDR3 is built from 14 residues. CDR3 sequence reads: CAISESHRGGGYTF. The CDR3 DNA is TGTGCCATCAGTGAGTCGCACCGTGGAGGTGGCTACACCTTC.

Notes on this clone: The junction differs from germline at one of its ends, possibly a read error. The V gene is TRBV7-9, the J gene TRBJ2-5, with 9 bases aligning to TRBD2. This CDR3 spans 15 amino acids. Germline CDR1 and CDR2: SEHNR and FQNEAQ (reference sequence). The CDR3 DNA is TGTTCCAGCTGGGAATGGCTAGCGGGACAAGAGACCCAGTACTTC. As protein: CSSWEWLAGQETQYF.

This clone is a singleton in its sample. This rearrangement joins TRBV30 to TRBJ2-5; 11 bases are shared with TRBD2. V lost 6 bases, J lost 4 bases, and 4 bases stayed unmatched. Germline CDR1 is GTSNPN and CDR2 is SVGIG (reference sequence). The CDR3 loop spans 13 amino acids. The CDR3 DNA follows: TGTGCCTGCATAGCGGGGGGGCTAGAGACCCAGTACTTC. It translates to CACIAGGLETQYF.

About this clone: Other DNA sequences in this sample translate to the same CDR3. The J gene is TRBJ1-3, the V gene TRBV7-2, with TRBD1 as a possible D gene (6 bases). V lost 3 bases and J 0 bases, leaving 15 bases between the germline ends. This CDR3 has 17 amino acids. Per the germline V gene, CDR1 is SGHTA and CDR2 is FQGNSA. The CDR3 bases are TGTGCCAGCAGCTTGAGGCCCCGGGACAACTCTGGAAACACCATATATTTT. It encodes CASSLRPRDNSGNTIYF.

The V gene is TRBV15, the J gene TRBJ1-2; 7 positions match TRBD1. There are 13 residues in the CDR3. The ends lost 4 bases at V and 7 bases at J; junction bases unmatched: 6. The V gene's germline CDR1 is LNHNV and CDR2 YYDKDF (reference sequence). The CDR3 DNA follows: TGTGCCACCAGCACGACAACAGGGGTTGGCTACACCTTC. Protein sequence: CATSTTTGVGYTF.

This rearrangement joins TRBV5-6 to TRBJ2-3, with 9 bases identical to TRBD1. V lost 3 bases and J lost 3; bases outside the gene matches: 8. The CDR3 runs to 16 residues. Germline values: CDR1 SGHDT, CDR2 YYEEEE. DNA of the CDR3: TGTGCCAGCAGCTGGGGGACAGGGCGGGGGACAGATACGCAGTATTTT. Its translation is CASSWGTGRGTDTQYF.